The clone carrying this T cell receptor (beta chain) was picked up a small number of times. Antigen: not known. PCR employed 60 Vbeta and 13 Jbeta primers. Using immunoSEQ multiplex PCR, the repertoire was profiled, and TCRdb retains in-frame clones only, with some absent. The table includes 80,000 or so clones, 78% detected once. From germline, CDR1 is LGHNA and CDR2 YNFKEQ. The CDR3 is 18 residues long. V dropped 0 bases and J dropped 0 bases, with 15 bases sitting between them. This sample was taken from a study of cytomegalovirus exposure and HLA in healthy donors. Overall study findings and caveats: One later analysis reportedly identified an Asian-associated ancestry cluster that showed fewer N-insertions than the approximately 710-donor mean.

J is TRBJ2-1 and V is TRBV4-2, with D hard to call. This receptor was obtained from a man between 40 and 49 years old in good health and CMV-seronegative. Material for sequencing was PBMCs. DNA of the CDR3: TGTGCCAGCAGCCAAGATCGCTTGCGTGTCGGCTCCTACAATGAGCAGTTCTTC. Its protein is CASSQDRLRVGSYNEQFF.